The 13 T cell receptor beta chains given below trace back to one sample, sequenced in a study of T cells after yellow fever vaccination. TCRdb reprocessed the 5' RACE reads via MiXCR and lists one record per CDR3 protein. Seen here are approximately 340,000 distinct CDR3 sequences, 8.7% observed once, and the top ten hold under 20%. The sequenced sample was PBMCs, obtained on the day of the first yellow fever vaccination. The receptors come from a man in his late teens or twenties who received the YFV17D yellow fever vaccine.

A few counts support this clonotype. The chain links TRBV4-2 to TRBJ1-2, with a weak D call TRBD1 (6 bases). Looked up from germline, CDR1 is LGHNA and CDR2 is YNFKEQ. Trimming took 1 base from V and 8 from J, leaving 17 bases between them. The CDR3 covers 15 residues. Here the CDR3 DNA reads TGTGCCAGCAGCCAAGGGGACACACGTAAGGAGGGCTACACCTTC. Amino acid sequence: CASSQGDTRKEGYTF.

In its sample, this clonotype was seen a few times. The V and J genes are TRBV6-5 and TRBJ1-2, with 9 bases aligning to TRBD1. CDR1 and CDR2 (germline): MNHEY, SVGAGI. This CDR3 is built from 15 residues. Trimming cost V 3 bases and J 6 bases; bases outside gene matches: 8. The CDR3 sequence is CASSYQTGTGNGYTF. In DNA form, the CDR3 reads TGTGCCAGCAGTTATCAGACCGGGACAGGGAATGGCTACACCTTC.

This clonotype has just a few counts. This chain links TRBV7-2 with TRBJ2-3; a weak D match, TRBD2 (6 bases). The CDR3 loop spans 14 amino acids. V lost 7 bases and J lost 2, with 13 bases in between. Germline assignment: CDR1 SGHTA and CDR2 FQGNSA. The CDR3 nucleotides are TGTGCCAGCAAATGGTCGGGGGTCACAGATACGCAGTATTTT. This sequence encodes CASKWSGVTDTQYF.

The chain employs TRBV6-1 and TRBJ1-5, with 7 bases identical to TRBD1. CDR1 is MNHNS, CDR2 SASEGT, per germline. CDR3 length: 14 amino acids. Trimming took 8 bases from V and 1 from J; bases not matched to a gene: 5. The CDR3 DNA reads as TGTGCCAGCTCAGACAGGGCGAGCAATCAGCCCCAGCATTTT. As protein: CASSDRASNQPQHF.

The rearrangement links TRBV19 to TRBJ2-1; D is unclear. This CDR3 has 16 amino acids. The V end was cut by 7 bases, the J end by 2 bases, with 18 bases between. CDR1 and CDR2 (germline): LNHDA, SQIVND (reference sequence). This CDR3 reads CASMVGHGATYNEQFF. CDR3 DNA sequence: TGTGCCAGTATGGTAGGCCACGGCGCCACCTACAATGAGCAGTTCTTC.

This clonotype was seen a few times. V is TRBV6-2 or TRBV6-3 and J is TRBJ2-1; D not certain. Deletions cut 6 bases from V and 11 bases from J, with 20 bases between. Germline values: CDR1 MNHEY, CDR2 SVGEGT. The CDR3 totals 14 residues. CDR3 bases: TGTGCCAGCAGCTCTAACAGCGATATGAAGAAGCAGTTCTTC. This translates into CASSSNSDMKKQFF.

The gene calls are TRBV4-1 and TRBJ1-5; D is perhaps TRBD1 (5 bases). Deletions cut 2 bases from V and 5 bases from J, with 13 bases between. This CDR3 contains 15 residues. Germline V lookup: CDR1 MGHRA, CDR2 YSYEKL. In DNA form, the CDR3 reads TGCGCCAGCAGCCAAACGGACAAGCCTCATCAGCCCCAGCATTTT. Translated, it gives CASSQTDKPHQPQHF.

This clonotype was recorded many times. V gene TRBV5-1 combines with J gene TRBJ2-5; tentatively, D is TRBD1 (5 bases). Germline V lookup: CDR1 SGHRS, CDR2 YFSETQ. The CDR3 contains 15 residues. The ends were cut back, 0 bases at V and 3 bases at J, with 12 bases in the middle. This chain's CDR3 is CASSLGSQDKETQYF. CDR3 coding DNA: TGCGCCAGCAGCTTGGGTAGTCAGGACAAAGAGACCCAGTACTTC.

This clonotype was recorded at least ten times. The rearrangement joins TRBV10-3 to TRBJ2-1, with D tentatively TRBD2 (5 bases). The CDR3 loop spans 16 amino acids. Trimming stripped 4 bases from V and 0 bases from J, with 13 bases between. The germline CDR1 and CDR2 sequences are ENHRY and SYGVKD. The CDR3 nucleotides are TGTGCCATCAGTGTAACGGGGTCTGACTCCTACAATGAGCAGTTCTTC. This gives the protein CAISVTGSDSYNEQFF.

The genes are TRBV28 and TRBJ2-1; 13 bases fit TRBD2. The V segment lost 5 bases and the J segment 3 bases; nucleotides outside the gene matches: 4. The CDR3 has 16 residues. Germline V lookup: CDR1 MDHEN, CDR2 SYDVKM. Here the CDR3 reads CASSGTSGDLYNEQFF. The CDR3 nucleotides read TGTGCCAGCAGTGGGACTAGCGGGGACCTCTACAATGAGCAGTTCTTC.

A few counts support this clonotype. This rearrangement joins TRBV4-1 to TRBJ1-2; D not certain. The germline V and J ends were trimmed by 3 bases and 4 bases, with 21 bases remaining between them. This CDR3 has 17 amino acids. Germline V gene lookup returns CDR1 MGHRA and CDR2 YSYEKL. The CDR3 loop reads CASSHTPRGRSGYGYTF. The DNA of the CDR3 is TGCGCCAGCAGCCATACACCTCGAGGGAGGTCCGGCTATGGCTACACCTTC.

This clonotype was recorded a few times. The rearrangement uses TRBV5-1 and TRBJ1-6, with 9 positions matching TRBD1. This CDR3 is built from 15 residues. CDR1 is SGHRS, CDR2 YFSETQ, per germline. Trimming took 4 bases from V and 5 from J; bases not matched to a gene: 4. CDR3 residues: CASSPDRGHNSPLHF. DNA of the CDR3: TGCGCCAGCAGCCCGGACAGGGGACATAATTCACCCCTCCACTTT.

This chain links TRBV10-3 with TRBJ2-5; maybe TRBD2 (5 bases). V was shortened by 0 bases and J by 5 bases, with 13 bases between the two germline ends. This CDR3 has 15 residues. Germline-derived CDR1 and CDR2 are ENHRY and SYGVKD. The CDR3 DNA follows: TGTGCCATCAGTGAGTCGATAGTCCCGGGGGAGACCCAGTACTTC. Encoded protein: CAISESIVPGETQYF.